This entry is about one T cell receptor (beta chain). Antigen specificity is unknown. The PCR ran on 60 Vbeta and 13 Jbeta primers. Some clones are missing from TCRdb's copy, which holds only in-frame ones; the method was immunoSEQ multiplex PCR. The repertoire holds 170,000 or so clones, about 73% seen once, with approximately 3.1% in the top ten. This entry comes from a study of cytomegalovirus exposure and HLA in healthy donors. Study results and caveats: Later analysis identified a missense DCLRE1C variant that was linked to TCR beta V- and J-gene trimming. Overall, approximately 150 TCR beta chains were annotated as cytomegalovirus-associated. Common viral pathogens were later found to be apparently linked to several of the most significant clusters.

Each donor's status was that of a healthy bone marrow donor. The CDR3 has 13 residues. Trimming took 0 bases from V and 3 from J, leaving 6 bases between them. Germline lookup yields CDR1 SGHRS and CDR2 YFSETQ. Sequencing was done on a sample of PBMCs. V gene TRBV5-1 combines with J gene TRBJ1-2, with D possibly matching TRBD1 (5 bases). This TCR came from a woman aged 35 to 49 in good health and CMV-seronegative. This CDR3 is CASSLAGYYGYTF. CDR3 coding DNA: TGCGCCAGCAGCTTGGCAGGGTACTATGGCTACACCTTC. Complete variable domain (other parts from reference TRBV5-1 and TRBJ1-2): KAGVTQTPRYLIKTRGQQVTLSCSPISGHRSVSWYQQTPGQGLQFLFEYFSETQRNKGNFPGRFSGRQFSNSRSEMNVSTLELGDSALYLCASSLAGYYGYTFGSGTRLTVV.